This TCR beta chain was sequenced in a study of precursors of human CD4 cytotoxic T cells. TCRdb used MiXCR to reprocess the reads, holding one entry per CDR3 protein. In the table there are under 950 distinct CDR3 sequences, approximately 15% of which are singletons. The CDR3 loop spans 16 amino acids. Trimming removed 1 base at V and 0 bases at J, with 11 bases between. Germline CDR1 is SGDLS and CDR2 is YYNGEE. Sorted CD4+ central memory, effector memory, IL-7R-high TEMRA and IL-7R-negative TEMRA cells underwent bulk UMI sequencing. This clonotype turned up a few times. The source of this sequence is a human donor in good health. This chain links TRBV9 with TRBJ2-1, with a possible D match to TRBD2 (5 bases). The sequencing sample was made of memory CD4+ T cells from blood (PBMCs). CDR3 protein: CASSVQMGSSYNEQFF. The CDR3, as DNA: TGTGCCAGCAGCGTACAAATGGGGAGCTCCTACAATGAGCAGTTCTTC.